Listed below are T cell receptor beta chains from one sample, sequenced in a study of T cell responses to AZD1222 COVID-19 vaccine. The table came from immunoSEQ multiplex PCR; TCRdb's copy has only in-frame clones and leaves some out. The sample yields some 200,000 clones, 88% seen once. Specimen: peripheral blood, collected 28 days after the second AZD1222 dose. The receptors were sampled from an adult who received the AZD1222 COVID-19 vaccine. Each CDR3 is given with its conserved first and last residue.

len: 13
v_gene: TRBV7-9
CDR3aa: CASSLGVPGEQYF

len: 13
v_gene: TRBV2
CDR3aa: CASSISGRHEQFF

len: 14
v_gene: TRBV6-1
CDR3aa: CASSFPGQNQPQHF

len: 14
v_gene: TRBV5-1
CDR3aa: CASSLGAKGGELFF

len: 15
v_gene: TRBV19
CDR3aa: CASSIGGTSWSEQYF

len: 16
v_gene: TRBV3-1/TRBV3-2
CDR3aa: CASSQTTSGSYNEQFF

len: 16
v_gene: TRBV9
CDR3aa: CASSVGGTSGRGELFF

len: 12
v_gene: TRBV30
CDR3aa: CAWDFITDEQFF

len: 15
v_gene: TRBV19
CDR3aa: CASTEGTGGLDGYTF

len: 12
v_gene: TRBV5-6
CDR3aa: CASSRQDYEQYF

len: 13
v_gene: TRBV6-2/TRBV6-3
CDR3aa: CASSPEGLSEQYF

len: 18
v_gene: TRBV28
CDR3aa: CASSIYLDLREGKETQYF

len: 16
v_gene: TRBV7-8
CDR3aa: CASSLGGAGIDSPLHF

len: 16
v_gene: TRBV6-6
CDR3aa: CASSYSQGANTGELFF

len: 16
v_gene: TRBV21-1
CDR3aa: CASSRGQGATNEKLFF

len: 13
v_gene: TRBV7-9
CDR3aa: CASSGQGDYEQYF

len: 12
v_gene: TRBV14
CDR3aa: CASSRLGPEAFF

len: 14
v_gene: TRBV28
CDR3aa: CASSLGGPNSPLHF

len: 19
v_gene: TRBV11-2
CDR3aa: CASSPRADPGVGGANVLTF

len: 12
v_gene: TRBV5-6
CDR3aa: CASSLAADTQYF

len: 14
v_gene: TRBV3-1/TRBV3-2
CDR3aa: CASSQGRTGGEQYF

len: 12
v_gene: TRBV28
CDR3aa: CASRFGQYEQYF

len: 15
v_gene: TRBV24-1
CDR3aa: CATSRTDRAGNEQFF

len: 16
v_gene: TRBV11-1
CDR3aa: CASSPPGQGPLGEQYF

len: 17
v_gene: TRBV7-2
CDR3aa: CASKIKQGTSYNSPLHF

len: 14
v_gene: TRBV5-4
CDR3aa: CASSSGRSTDTQYF

len: 13
v_gene: TRBV28
CDR3aa: CASRTGQQETQYF

len: 16
v_gene: TRBV3-1/TRBV3-2
CDR3aa: CASSQQAPGGSNEQFF

len: 13
v_gene: TRBV12-3/TRBV12-4
CDR3aa: CASSRTGLAEQYF

len: 13
v_gene: TRBV6-5
CDR3aa: CASSYSPNQPQHF

len: 13
v_gene: TRBV4-2
CDR3aa: CASSQERGYEQYF

len: 14
v_gene: TRBV6-4
CDR3aa: CASSDRGPPDTQYF

len: 17
v_gene: TRBV5-5
CDR3aa: CASSFEPAGGPVDTQYF

len: 16
v_gene: TRBV5-6
CDR3aa: CASSPRYSGRKDTQYF

len: 14
v_gene: TRBV6-6
CDR3aa: CASSYSTAYGGYTF

len: 16
v_gene: TRBV3-1/TRBV3-2
CDR3aa: CASSSGGSISNQPQHF

len: 12
v_gene: TRBV19
CDR3aa: CASMNRLYEQYF

len: 14
v_gene: TRBV7-2
CDR3aa: CASSLLAGGSEQYF

len: 16
v_gene: TRBV6-2/TRBV6-3
CDR3aa: CASSYSGITGANVLTF

len: 16
v_gene: TRBV21-1
CDR3aa: CASSTRPGGRGYGYTF

len: 17
v_gene: TRBV4-2
CDR3aa: CASSQSSGRTNTGELFF

len: 16
v_gene: TRBV24-1
CDR3aa: CATSERPVTGQETQYF

len: 13
v_gene: TRBV28
CDR3aa: CAATRDINQPQHF

len: 15
v_gene: TRBV7-2
CDR3aa: CASSSALGGTDTQYF

len: 13
v_gene: TRBV2
CDR3aa: CASSVTGDSPLHF

len: 13
v_gene: TRBV11-2
CDR3aa: CASSSDQPSEQYF

len: 13
v_gene: TRBV18
CDR3aa: CASSPYREETQYF

len: 13
v_gene: TRBV7-8
CDR3aa: CASSTDRHNEQFF

len: 13
v_gene: TRBV7-7
CDR3aa: CASSAGESYEQYF

len: 16
v_gene: TRBV19
CDR3aa: CASSIIAGGPTGELFF

len: 12
v_gene: TRBV5-6
CDR3aa: CASSWGGDGYTF

len: 14
v_gene: TRBV7-2
CDR3aa: CASRGQGYTDTQYF

len: 15
v_gene: TRBV6-4
CDR3aa: CASSRDPGGNSPLHF

len: 18
v_gene: TRBV19
CDR3aa: CASSVEGRARSGANVLTF

len: 15
v_gene: TRBV6-2/TRBV6-3
CDR3aa: CASSYGRDNTNEQFF